This entry lists 12 T cell receptor beta chains sequenced from one sample in a study of blood T cell repertoires in COVID-19. The repertoire was sequenced with immunoSEQ multiplex PCR; TCRdb's copy has only in-frame clones and lacks some. The sample shows more than 200,000 clones, around nine tenths of them seen only once. The sequenced sample consisted of peripheral blood. These TCRs come from a man aged 30-40 years with active or convalescent COVID-19.

CDR3 sequence (DNA): TGCGCCAGCAGCAAGGACAGGGCAGTCTACAATGAGCAGTTCTTC. It is translated as CASSKDRAVYNEQFF. This chain joins TRBV4-1 and TRBJ2-1, with 8 bases matching TRBD1. The germline gives CDR1 MGHRA, CDR2 YSYEKL. CDR3 length: 15 amino acids. J gave up 3 bases and V 5 bases, and 6 bases lay outside the gene matches.

The sample holds one count of this clone. The chain joins TRBV7-9 to TRBJ1-1, with 8 bases that match TRBD1. With 2 bases clipped from V and 6 bases from J, the junction kept 5 bases outside the gene matches. This CDR3 contains 14 residues. Germline CDR1 is SEHNR and CDR2 is FQNEAQ (reference sequence). The CDR3 loop is CASSLMQGAAEAFF. DNA of the CDR3: TGTGCCAGCAGCTTAATGCAGGGGGCTGCTGAAGCTTTCTTT.

The chain carries TRBV5-6 and TRBJ1-5; D gene unclear. With 3 bases removed from V and 2 bases from J, the gap between germline ends came to 9 bases. The CDR3 is 14 residues long. Germline V gene data show CDR1 as SGHDT and CDR2 as YYEEEE. The DNA of the CDR3 is TGTGCCAGCAGCTCCCCGGGTCGCAATCAGCCCCAGCATTTT. The encoded protein is CASSSPGRNQPQHF.

The rearrangement uses TRBV24-1 and TRBJ1-4, with 7 bases that match TRBD1. V lost 2 bases, J lost 8 bases, and 22 bases stayed unmatched. From germline, CDR1 is KGHDR and CDR2 SFDVKD. The CDR3 loop spans 20 amino acids. CDR3 sequence (DNA): TGTGCCACCAGTGATTCGCGTACCGGGACAGAGATTGCTTCGAAGGAAAAACTGTTTTTT. It encodes CATSDSRTGTEIASKEKLFF.

This chain uses TRBV10-3 with TRBJ1-6; 11 bases agree with TRBD1. J lost 9 bases, V lost 10 bases, and 5 bases had no gene match. This CDR3 spans 13 amino acids. CDR1 and CDR2 from the germline V gene are ENHRY and SYGVKD. The CDR3 loop is CASTGTGGSPLHF. In DNA form, the CDR3 reads TGTGCCAGCACCGGGACAGGGGGTTCACCCCTCCACTTT.

This clone has just a few counts. The CDR3 bases are TGCGCCAGCAGCCAAGGCACGAGGACAGGTCAAGAGACCCAGTACTTC. It specifies CASSQGTRTGQETQYF. This sequence joins TRBV4-1 and TRBJ2-5; 7 bases agree with TRBD1. V was clipped by 1 base and J by 2 bases; unmatched bases: 7. The CDR3 spans 16 residues. Looked up from germline, CDR1 is MGHRA and CDR2 is YSYEKL.

V gene TRBV4-3 combines with J gene TRBJ1-5; tentative D call: TRBD1 (6 bases). Germline-derived CDR1 and CDR2 are LGHNA and YSLEER. The CDR3 is 18 amino acids. V was trimmed by 1 base and J by 1 base, leaving 17 bases between them. In DNA form, the CDR3 reads TGCGCCAGCAGCCAAGCATTATTAGGGGGGGGAAGCAATCAGCCCCAGCATTTT. Protein: CASSQALLGGGSNQPQHF.

The rearrangement links TRBV7-2 to TRBJ1-6; no reliable D call. With 6 bases removed from V and 8 bases from J, the gap between germline ends came to 17 bases. The V gene's germline CDR1 is SGHTA and CDR2 FQGNSA. CDR3 length equals 15 residues. This CDR3 is CASSQRSGRDSPLHF. The DNA for the CDR3 is TGTGCCAGCAGTCAAAGGAGTGGCCGCGATTCACCCCTCCACTTT.

This sequence joins TRBV6-5 and TRBJ1-1; 7 bases match TRBD1. This CDR3 is built from 15 residues. V gave up 6 bases and J gave up 0 bases; unmatched junction bases: 7. Germline lookup yields CDR1 MNHEY and CDR2 SVGAGI. CDR3 region: CASSRQGGVNTEAFF. CDR3 DNA: TGTGCCAGCAGCAGACAGGGAGGCGTGAACACTGAAGCTTTCTTT.

The chain links TRBV5-4 to TRBJ1-4; D call uncertain. Trimming pared 3 bases from V and 0 bases from J, leaving 3 bases between. Germline loops: CDR1 SGHNT, CDR2 YYREEE (reference sequence). This CDR3 is 13 amino acids long. CDR3 bases: TGTGCCAGCAGCTCCGCAACTAATGAAAAACTGTTTTTT. This translates into CASSSATNEKLFF.

V gene TRBV10-1 combines with J gene TRBJ1-1, with no clear D. Germline V gene data show CDR1 as WNHNN and CDR2 as SYGVQD (reference sequence). The CDR3 consists of 13 residues. The V gene lost 3 bases and the J gene lost 7 bases, with 12 bases spanning the gap. The CDR3 sequence: CASSDWGDDEAFF. The CDR3 DNA follows: TGCGCCAGCAGTGACTGGGGAGACGATGAAGCTTTCTTT.

The chain employs TRBV6-1 and TRBJ2-1; 14 positions agree with TRBD2. Losses at the gene ends were 0 bases for V and 3 bases for J; bases not matched to a gene: 7. The CDR3 runs to 19 residues. The germline CDR1 and CDR2 sequences are MNHNS and SASEGT. The CDR3 protein is CASSEALPGLAGDYNEQFF. In DNA form, the CDR3 reads TGTGCCAGCAGTGAAGCGCTTCCGGGACTAGCGGGGGACTACAATGAGCAGTTCTTC.